This is a list of T cell receptor beta chains from one sample in a study of blood T cell repertoires in COVID-19. This table comes from immunoSEQ multiplex PCR, and its TCRdb copy is limited to in-frame clones, with some not included. The data show about 150,000 clones, with under 90% seen just once and about 8% held by the top ten. Input material: PBMCs or T cells enriched from blood (not recorded which). These TCRs come from a woman aged 45 to 65 who had recovered from COVID-19. The CDR3 runs from the conserved cysteine through the conserved F or W. Each record gives: CDR3 DNA, CDR3 protein, V gene, clone size, J gene, D gene. D genes are given only for firm matches. Only some rows state a clone size, as once, few, many or a class for expanded clones.

DNA: TGTGCCAGCAGTTTCCAGGAGGCCACCGGGGAGCTGTTTTTT
CDR3: CASSFQEATGELFF
V: TRBV6-2/TRBV6-3
size: -
J: TRBJ2-2
D: -

DNA: TGTGCCAGCAGCCCACAGGGGACTGAAGCTTTCTTT
CDR3: CASSPQGTEAFF
V: TRBV3-1/TRBV3-2
size: -
J: TRBJ1-1
D: TRBD1

DNA: TGTGCCAGCACTATAGACAGGGGCACTGAAGCTTTCTTT
CDR3: CASTIDRGTEAFF
V: TRBV12-3/TRBV12-4
size: -
J: TRBJ1-1
D: TRBD1

DNA: TGTGCCAGCAGCGTAGGAGCAGGGGGTCCTAACTATGGCTACACCTTC
CDR3: CASSVGAGGPNYGYTF
V: TRBV9
size: -
J: TRBJ1-2
D: TRBD1

DNA: TGTGCCAGCAGCAACGGCCAGTCAGGGGGCAGAGAGACCCAGTACTTC
CDR3: CASSNGQSGGRETQYF
V: TRBV5-8
size: -
J: TRBJ2-5
D: TRBD1

DNA: TGTGCCAGCAGTTACTCGACATCGATGGGGGGAGGCTACACCTTC
CDR3: CASSYSTSMGGGYTF
V: TRBV6-5
size: few
J: TRBJ1-2
D: -

DNA: TGTGCCAGCAGCAAAGCGGGGACTAGCGCCTACAATGAGCAGTTCTTC
CDR3: CASSKAGTSAYNEQFF
V: TRBV21-1
size: -
J: TRBJ2-1
D: -

DNA: TGTGCCAGCAGTCCGACCAGGGCCTTCAATTCACCCCTCCACTTT
CDR3: CASSPTRAFNSPLHF
V: TRBV28
size: -
J: TRBJ1-6
D: -

DNA: TGTGCCAGCAGCGGAGGGACAGAGGTCTCCTACGAGCAGTACTTC
CDR3: CASSGGTEVSYEQYF
V: TRBV9
size: -
J: TRBJ2-7
D: TRBD1

DNA: TGTGCCAGCAGCGGGGGACTAGCGGGAGGAATCAACAATGAGCAGTTCTTC
CDR3: CASSGGLAGGINNEQFF
V: TRBV7-2
size: -
J: TRBJ2-1
D: TRBD2

DNA: TGTGCCAGCTCTACTTACGGACACCCACAAGAGACCCAGTACTTC
CDR3: CASSTYGHPQETQYF
V: TRBV18
size: -
J: TRBJ2-5
D: -

DNA: TGTGCCAGCAGTAGAGAGGTGGTTTACAATGAGCAGTTCTTC
CDR3: CASSREVVYNEQFF
V: TRBV27
size: -
J: TRBJ2-1
D: -

DNA: TGTGCCACCAGTGACGTTAGCGGGAGGGCCCATGAGCAGTTCTTC
CDR3: CATSDVSGRAHEQFF
V: TRBV24-1
size: -
J: TRBJ2-1
D: TRBD2

DNA: TGTGCCAGCAGCTCCCAACCCGGGACTAGCTTCAATGAGCAGTTCTTC
CDR3: CASSSQPGTSFNEQFF
V: TRBV11-2
size: -
J: TRBJ2-1
D: TRBD2

DNA: TGCGCCAGCAGCCAAGCCGCGGTTACAGGTACGCAGTATTTT
CDR3: CASSQAAVTGTQYF
V: TRBV4-1
size: -
J: TRBJ2-3
D: -

DNA: TGCGCCAGCAGCAAGGACTCTCATCAGCCCCAGCATTTT
CDR3: CASSKDSHQPQHF
V: TRBV10-1
size: -
J: TRBJ1-5
D: -

DNA: TGTGCCAGTAGTCCAGGGCCTGGAAACACCATATATTTT
CDR3: CASSPGPGNTIYF
V: TRBV19
size: -
J: TRBJ1-3
D: -

DNA: TGTGCCAGTAGTCAACTAGAATTTAACGCAGGCACTGAAGCTTTCTTT
CDR3: CASSQLEFNAGTEAFF
V: TRBV19
size: -
J: TRBJ1-1
D: -

DNA: TGTGCCAGCAGTCCCCATGACAGGGGTTATTCACCCCTCCACTTT
CDR3: CASSPHDRGYSPLHF
V: TRBV27
size: once
J: TRBJ1-6
D: TRBD1

DNA: TGTGCCAGCAGTCAGGGAGGTGGGACAGGGTCCCAAGAGCAGTTCTTC
CDR3: CASSQGGGTGSQEQFF
V: TRBV27
size: -
J: TRBJ2-1
D: TRBD1

DNA: TGTGCCAGCAGTGAAGCGTTAAACAGGGGACAGCCCCAGCATTTT
CDR3: CASSEALNRGQPQHF
V: TRBV2
size: -
J: TRBJ1-5
D: TRBD1

DNA: TGTGCCAGCAGCCGACTAGCGGGGGCCTTAGGGAACGGGGAGCTGTTTTTT
CDR3: CASSRLAGALGNGELFF
V: TRBV3-1/TRBV3-2
size: -
J: TRBJ2-2
D: TRBD2

DNA: TGTGCCAGCAGCCCCTGGGACAGGGCGACTTATGGCTACACCTTC
CDR3: CASSPWDRATYGYTF
V: TRBV5-8
size: -
J: TRBJ1-2
D: TRBD1

DNA: TGTGCCAGTAGTATATGGACTAGCGGGGAGACCCAGTACTTC
CDR3: CASSIWTSGETQYF
V: TRBV19
size: -
J: TRBJ2-5
D: TRBD2

DNA: TGCAGCGCAGGACACAACACTGAAGCTTTCTTT
CDR3: CSAGHNTEAFF
V: TRBV29-1
size: -
J: TRBJ1-1
D: -

DNA: TGTGCCAGCAGCCATAACTCTAACTATGGCTACACCTTC
CDR3: CASSHNSNYGYTF
V: TRBV5-4
size: once
J: TRBJ1-2
D: -

DNA: TGTGCCAGTAGTATAGCTGCGGGGGGCTCCTACGAGCAGTACTTC
CDR3: CASSIAAGGSYEQYF
V: TRBV19
size: -
J: TRBJ2-7
D: TRBD2